This T cell receptor (beta chain) is from a study of cytomegalovirus exposure and HLA in healthy donors. V was trimmed by 0 bases and J by 0 bases, leaving 13 bases between them. CDR1 is SGHNT, CDR2 YYREEE, per germline (reference sequence). The CDR3 loop spans 17 amino acids. Primers for the PCR totalled 60 Vbeta and 13 Jbeta. Assay used: immunoSEQ multiplex PCR; TCRdb lists only in-frame clones, some missing. The table records roughly 100,000 clones, around 72% of them present only once. The sequenced material came from PBMCs. This receptor was obtained from a male donor in good health and CMV-seronegative. This chain uses TRBV5-4 with TRBJ2-4; weak D call: TRBD1 (6 bases). As DNA, the CDR3 is TGTGCCAGCAGCTTGGAATCGGGACACCTAGCCAAAAACATTCAGTACTTC. It encodes CASSLESGHLAKNIQYF.